This T cell receptor (beta chain) was retrieved from a study of lymphopenia after photon versus proton radiotherapy. The study, taken as a whole, reports: After lymphocyte nadir, photon-treated repertoires showed oligoclonal expansion, especially CD8+ Temra.

Clones were read by immunoSEQ multiplex PCR, and TCRdb kept only the in-frame ones, dropping some. The table shows roughly 32,000 clones, with 94% occurring only once. Germline V gene lookup returns CDR1 SGHDT and CDR2 YYEEEE. Trimming pared 4 bases from V and 1 base from J, leaving 12 bases between. This CDR3 comprises 14 residues. Turning to this clone: Its target is unknown.

The sequencing used peripheral blood, collected from a patient treated with photon-based radiotherapy. The genes are TRBV5-6 and TRBJ2-7; D is perhaps TRBD2 (5 bases). This receptor was identified in a woman aged 45 to 65 with cholangiocarcinoma. The CDR3 DNA reads as TGTGCCAGCAGCCCCGCCGGGAATTCCTACGAGCAGTACTTC. This codes for CASSPAGNSYEQYF.